This T cell receptor beta chain stems from a study of cytomegalovirus exposure and HLA in healthy donors. General study points: Cytomegalovirus association was listed for about 170 TCR beta chains.

With regard to this clone: Its antigen is not identified.

This CDR3 is 18 amino acids long. The ends lost 2 bases at V and 2 bases at J; junction bases unmatched: 11. The germline gives CDR1 SGHTA, CDR2 FQGNSA. With 60 Vbeta and 13 Jbeta primers, the PCR was carried out. Sequencing was performed with immunoSEQ multiplex PCR; in TCRdb, only in-frame clones are kept and a portion is missing. The repertoire table contains about 92,000 clones. V and J are TRBV7-2 and TRBJ2-3, with TRBD2 matching over 9 bases. Specimen: PBMCs. This TCR derives from a man aged 45 to 65 in good health and CMV-seropositive. In DNA form, the CDR3 reads TGTGCCAGCAGCTTATATTGGGCTAGCGGGACTCCCACAGATACGCAGTATTTT. This sequence encodes CASSLYWASGTPTDTQYF.